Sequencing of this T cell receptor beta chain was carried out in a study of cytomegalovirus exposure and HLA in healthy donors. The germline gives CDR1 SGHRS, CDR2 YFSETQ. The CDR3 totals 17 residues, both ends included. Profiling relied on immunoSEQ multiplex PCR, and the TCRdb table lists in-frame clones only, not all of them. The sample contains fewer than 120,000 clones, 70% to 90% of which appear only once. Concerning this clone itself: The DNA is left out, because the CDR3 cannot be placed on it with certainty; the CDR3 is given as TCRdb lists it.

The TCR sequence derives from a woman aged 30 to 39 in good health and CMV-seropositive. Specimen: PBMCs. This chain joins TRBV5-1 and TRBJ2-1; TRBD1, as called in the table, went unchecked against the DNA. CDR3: CASSPWGTGSAFRLGFF.